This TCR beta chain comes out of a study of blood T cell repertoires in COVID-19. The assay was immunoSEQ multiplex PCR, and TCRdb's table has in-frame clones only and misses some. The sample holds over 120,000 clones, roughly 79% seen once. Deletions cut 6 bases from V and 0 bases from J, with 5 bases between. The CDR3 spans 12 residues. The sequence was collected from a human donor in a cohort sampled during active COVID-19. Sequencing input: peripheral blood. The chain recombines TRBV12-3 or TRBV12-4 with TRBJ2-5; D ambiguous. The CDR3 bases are TGTGCCAGCAGCCAAAACCAAGAGACCCAGTACTTC. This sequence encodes CASSQNQETQYF.